These 5 T cell receptor beta chains came from one sample sequenced in a study of CD8 T cells in Susac syndrome. Random hexamers were used to reverse transcribe the RNA input (about 0.45 to 1 ug). From the immunoSEQ multiplex PCR reads, TCRdb called clonotypes with MiXCR, one entry per CDR3 protein. The data contain approximately 210,000 distinct CDR3 sequences, 94% of them singletons. Material for sequencing was CD4+ T cells from PBMCs. These receptors were obtained from a human donor with Susac syndrome.

The rearrangement joins TRBV12-3 or TRBV12-4 to TRBJ2-3, with a tentative D call TRBD1 (5 bases). The CDR3 consists of 14 residues. Trimming stripped 3 bases from V and 4 bases from J, with 11 bases between. CDR3: CASSFAAQADTQYF. The DNA for the CDR3 is TGTGCCAGCAGTTTCGCAGCACAGGCAGATACGCAGTATTTT.

The chain combines TRBV18 with TRBJ1-2, with unresolved D. Per germline, CDR1 KGHSH and CDR2 LQKENI. The CDR3 length is 12 residues. V shed 5 bases and J shed 3 bases, with 7 bases lying between them. For the CDR3, the DNA is TGTGCCAGCTCATCTGAGGACTATGGCTACACCTTC. The encoded protein is CASSSEDYGYTF.

This chain's CDR3 is CASRSLISGDTEAFF. The CDR3 DNA sequence: TGTGCCAGCAGAAGCCTAATTTCGGGGGATACTGAAGCTTTCTTT. The chain is built from TRBV12-3 or TRBV12-4 and TRBJ1-1, with D perhaps matching TRBD1 (5 bases). V was cut by 6 bases and J by 5 bases, with 19 bases left in between. CDR3 length: 15 amino acids.

The chain couples TRBV4-2 to TRBJ1-1; D unresolved. The germline V gene encodes CDR1 LGHNA and CDR2 YNFKEQ. This CDR3 spans 19 amino acids. Trimming cost V 4 bases and J 3 bases, with 27 bases left between them. CDR3 loop: CASSRWSGVSSGRDTEAFF. CDR3 sequence (DNA): TGTGCCAGCAGCCGTTGGTCCGGGGTAAGCAGCGGCCGGGACACTGAAGCTTTCTTT.

This chain connects TRBV25-1 to TRBJ1-5, with 7 bases lining up with TRBD1. The ends lost 3 bases at V and 5 bases at J; junction bases unmatched: 7. The germline V gene has CDR1 MGHDK and CDR2 SYGVNS. CDR3 length equals 15 residues. The CDR3 region has the DNA TGTGCCAGCAGTGACAACAGGGGATGGGATCAGCCCCAGCATTTT. This translates into CASSDNRGWDQPQHF.